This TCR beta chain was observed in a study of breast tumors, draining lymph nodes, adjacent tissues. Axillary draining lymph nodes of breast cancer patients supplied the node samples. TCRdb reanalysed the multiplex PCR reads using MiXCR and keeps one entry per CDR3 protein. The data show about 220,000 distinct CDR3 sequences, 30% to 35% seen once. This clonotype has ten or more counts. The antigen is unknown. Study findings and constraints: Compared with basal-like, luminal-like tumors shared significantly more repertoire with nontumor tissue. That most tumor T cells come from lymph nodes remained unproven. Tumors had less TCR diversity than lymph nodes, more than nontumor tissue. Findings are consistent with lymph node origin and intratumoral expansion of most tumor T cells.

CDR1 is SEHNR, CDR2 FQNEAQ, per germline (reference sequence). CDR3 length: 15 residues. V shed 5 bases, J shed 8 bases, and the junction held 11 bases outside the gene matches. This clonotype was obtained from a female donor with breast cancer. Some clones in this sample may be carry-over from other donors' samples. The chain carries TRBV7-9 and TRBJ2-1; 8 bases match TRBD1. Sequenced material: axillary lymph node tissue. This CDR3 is CASSHPGQGTYEQFF. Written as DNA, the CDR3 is TGTGCCAGCAGCCATCCCGGACAGGGCACATATGAGCAGTTCTTC.